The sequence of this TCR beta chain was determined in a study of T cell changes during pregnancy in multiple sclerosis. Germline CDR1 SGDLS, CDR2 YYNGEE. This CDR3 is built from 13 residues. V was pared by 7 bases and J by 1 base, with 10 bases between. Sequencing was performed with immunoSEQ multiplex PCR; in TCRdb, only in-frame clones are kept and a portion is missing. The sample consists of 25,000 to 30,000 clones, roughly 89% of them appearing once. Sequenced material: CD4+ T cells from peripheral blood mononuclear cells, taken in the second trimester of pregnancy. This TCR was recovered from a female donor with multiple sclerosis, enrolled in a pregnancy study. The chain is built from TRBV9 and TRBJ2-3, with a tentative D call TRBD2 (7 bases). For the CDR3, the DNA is TGTGCCAGCGGAGGGGGGGGCACAGATACGCAGTATTTT. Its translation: CASGGGGTDTQYF.